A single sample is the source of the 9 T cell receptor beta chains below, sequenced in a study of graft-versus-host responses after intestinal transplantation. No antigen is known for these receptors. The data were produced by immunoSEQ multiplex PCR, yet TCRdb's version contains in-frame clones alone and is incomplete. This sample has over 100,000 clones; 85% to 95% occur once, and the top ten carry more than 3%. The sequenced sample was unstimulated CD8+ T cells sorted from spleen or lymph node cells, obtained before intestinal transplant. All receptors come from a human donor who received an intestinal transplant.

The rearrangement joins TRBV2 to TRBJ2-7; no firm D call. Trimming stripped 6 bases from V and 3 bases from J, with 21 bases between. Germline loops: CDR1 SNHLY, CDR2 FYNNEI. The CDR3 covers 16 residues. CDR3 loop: CASSQPRLETNYEQYF. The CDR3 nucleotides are TGTGCCAGCAGCCAACCCCGTCTGGAGACAAACTACGAGCAGTACTTC.

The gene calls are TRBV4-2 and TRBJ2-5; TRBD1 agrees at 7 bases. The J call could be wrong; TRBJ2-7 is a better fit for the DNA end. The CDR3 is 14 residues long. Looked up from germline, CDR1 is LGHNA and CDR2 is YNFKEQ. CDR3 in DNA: TGTGCCAGCAGCCAAAAGGGGGCCCCCTACGAGCAGTACTTC. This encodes CASSQKGAPYEQYF.

Written as DNA, the CDR3 is TGTGCCAGCAGCGTAGGCAGGGGGACTCCTAGCTCCTACAATGAGCAGTTCTTC. Its translation is CASSVGRGTPSSYNEQFF. This chain uses TRBV9 with TRBJ2-1, with D perhaps matching TRBD1 (7 bases). The germline V and J ends were trimmed by 0 bases and 0 bases, with 16 bases remaining between them. The CDR3 runs 18 residues. Germline CDR1 SGDLS, CDR2 YYNGEE.

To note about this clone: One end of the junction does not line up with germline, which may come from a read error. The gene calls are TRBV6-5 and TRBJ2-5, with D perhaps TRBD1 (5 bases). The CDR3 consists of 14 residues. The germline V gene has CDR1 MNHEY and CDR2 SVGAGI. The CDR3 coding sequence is TGTGCCAGCAGTTACTCGTCGGACAAAGAGGCCCAGTACTTC. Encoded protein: CASSYSSDKEAQYF.

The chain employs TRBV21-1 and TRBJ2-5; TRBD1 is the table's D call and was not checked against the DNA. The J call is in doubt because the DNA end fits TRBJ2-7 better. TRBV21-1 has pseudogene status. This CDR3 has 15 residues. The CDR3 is CASSKDPPGGYEQYF. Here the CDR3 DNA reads TGTGCCAGCAGCAAAGATCCCCCAGGGGGCTACGAGCAGTACTTC.

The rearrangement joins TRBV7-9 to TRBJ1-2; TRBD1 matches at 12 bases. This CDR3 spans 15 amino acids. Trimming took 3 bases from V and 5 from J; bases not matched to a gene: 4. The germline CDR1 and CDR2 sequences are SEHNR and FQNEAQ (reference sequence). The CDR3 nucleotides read TGTGCCAGCAGCTTTATGGGACAGGGGGCGTATGGCTACACCTTC. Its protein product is CASSFMGQGAYGYTF.

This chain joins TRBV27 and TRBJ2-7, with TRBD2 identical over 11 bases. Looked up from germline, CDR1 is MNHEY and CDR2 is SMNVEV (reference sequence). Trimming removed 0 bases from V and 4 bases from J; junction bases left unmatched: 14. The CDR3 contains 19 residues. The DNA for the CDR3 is TGTGCCAGCAGTTTATCCGTCGGGACTAGCGGCCTCAGCCCTTACGAGCAGTACTTC. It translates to CASSLSVGTSGLSPYEQYF.

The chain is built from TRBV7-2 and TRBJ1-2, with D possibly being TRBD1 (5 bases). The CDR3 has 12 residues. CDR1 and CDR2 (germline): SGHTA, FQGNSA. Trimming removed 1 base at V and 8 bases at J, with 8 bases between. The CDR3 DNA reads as TGTGCCAGCAGCTTAGGAGGGGACGGCTACACCTTC. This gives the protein CASSLGGDGYTF.

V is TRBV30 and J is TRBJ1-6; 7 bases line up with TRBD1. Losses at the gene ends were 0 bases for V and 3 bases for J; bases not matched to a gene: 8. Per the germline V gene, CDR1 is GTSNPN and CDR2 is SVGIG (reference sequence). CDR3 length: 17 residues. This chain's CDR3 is CAWSVQGSYYYNSPLHF. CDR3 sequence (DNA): TGTGCCTGGAGTGTACAGGGGTCCTACTACTATAATTCACCCCTCCACTTT.